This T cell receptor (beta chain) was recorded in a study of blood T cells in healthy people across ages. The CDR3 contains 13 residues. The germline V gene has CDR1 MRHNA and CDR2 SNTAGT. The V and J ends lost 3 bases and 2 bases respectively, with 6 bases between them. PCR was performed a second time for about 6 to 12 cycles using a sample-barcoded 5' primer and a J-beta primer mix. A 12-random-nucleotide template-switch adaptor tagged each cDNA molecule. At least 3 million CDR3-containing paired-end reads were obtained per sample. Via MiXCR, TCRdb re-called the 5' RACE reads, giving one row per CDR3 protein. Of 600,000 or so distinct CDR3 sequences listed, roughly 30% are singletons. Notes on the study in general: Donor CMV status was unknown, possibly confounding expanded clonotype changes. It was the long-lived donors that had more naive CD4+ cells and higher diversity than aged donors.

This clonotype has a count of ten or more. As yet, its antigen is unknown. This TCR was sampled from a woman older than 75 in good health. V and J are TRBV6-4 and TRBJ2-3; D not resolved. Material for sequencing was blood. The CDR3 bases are TGTGCCAGCAGTGATAAATACACAGATACGCAGTATTTT. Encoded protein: CASSDKYTDTQYF.